This T cell receptor beta chain was documented in a study of blood T cell repertoires in COVID-19. Germline V gives CDR1 SNHLY, CDR2 FYNNEI. CDR3 length: 14 residues. The ends were cut back, 0 bases at V and 8 bases at J, with 13 bases in the middle. Measured with immunoSEQ multiplex PCR; TCRdb has only the in-frame clones, and not every one. The data show 200,000 to 250,000 clones, around 87% seen once. Researchers sorted participants into cohorts using their self-reported clinical history. V is TRBV2 and J is TRBJ1-1, with a tentative D call TRBD1 (5 bases). Sequencing was done on a sample of PBMCs or T cells enriched from blood (not recorded which). This receptor was identified in a woman aged 50 to 60 who had recovered from COVID-19. The CDR3, as DNA: TGTGCCAGCAGTGAAGCGTTCGGGGGAATCGAAGCTTTCTTT. Its protein is CASSEAFGGIEAFF.